Described below is a single T cell receptor beta chain sequence and its context. This receptor's antigen is unknown. There are no base qualities to consult, and no much larger clone falls within one base. The source of the sample is a study of graft-versus-host responses after intestinal transplantation (dated by TCRdb to the early 2020s). Study-level background: Recipients received multivisceral, liver-intestinal, or isolated intestinal transplants. All recipients received anti-thymocyte globulin induction followed by maintenance tacrolimus and steroids for around three years. Graft-versus-host and host-versus-graft alloreactive T cell clones were tracked in the graft, circulation and bone marrow after intestinal transplantation using bulk TCR-beta CDR3 sequencing. Alloreactive clones were identified by sequencing pre-transplant mixed lymphocyte reaction products and comparing them with unstimulated pre-transplant donor and recipient T cells. The cohort enrolled 24 intestinal transplant recipients including one retransplant, and a few patients lacking pretransplant specimens were excluded. A peak of at least 4% donor T cells among recipient peripheral blood mononuclear cells was the definition used for donor T cell macrochimerism. Rather than going through the commercial service, samples from a few later patients were sequenced in-house on an Illumina MiSeq and processed with MiXCR.

Libraries were prepared through the immunoSEQ multiplex PCR assay. For most patients, genomic DNA was isolated with the Qiagen DNeasy Blood and Tissue Kit and sent frozen to Adaptive Biotechnologies for TCR sequencing. For most patients, genomic DNA was subjected to high-throughput TCR-beta CDR3 sequencing by Adaptive Biotechnologies. The study's processing was this. Adaptive's ImmunoSEQ software supplied the TCR sequencing data for 15 to 20 patients, while MiXCR and VDJtools were used to process three other patients. CD4 versus CD8 sorting errors were corrected by removing sequences found in both subsets at a frequency ratio below 5:1. CDR3 nucleotide sequences shared between donor and recipient were removed because the origin of such sequences could not be assigned. To count as alloreactive, a clone needed at least 2-fold expansion over unstimulated cells and a minimum CFSE-low frequency of 0.002% (template counts) or 0.001% (read counts). Clones detected in sequenced pre-transplant spleen, lymph node, or MLR CFSE-low populations of the donor or recipient were defined as mappable. The cumulative frequency of alloreactive clones was calculated as a percentage of all sequences, weighted by copy number. TCRdb took over this immuneACCESS table, retaining in-frame rearrangements with V and J assigned. Such tables are incomplete; in checked studies, under half of the missing clones stem from an unresolved V gene, and the remainder is unexplained. Clone size and the V and J calls come from that table; the DNA yielded D and trimming. In all, the sample holds approximately 120,000 clones, and approximately 94% of those were seen once. The top ten hold over 0.15% of the sample.

In the paper's terms, the time point label means: cells obtained before transplantation from donor or recipient. CD3+CD4+ and CD3+CD8+ populations were FACS-sorted from unstimulated pre-transplant donor and recipient cells taken from spleen or lymph nodes. Study-level results and caveats: GvH clones were detected in recipient bone marrow, and some of these GvH clones were observed earlier in ileal mucosa or blood, consistent with an intestinal mucosal origin. Peak levels of circulating GvH clones were associated with declines in HvG clones early after transplant. Conclusions were limited by the relatively low number and heterogeneity of intestinal transplant patients. Patients with donor T cell macrochimerism had high GvH to HvG T cell clonal ratios in their allografts.

The CDR3 spans 14 residues, from the cysteine through the phenylalanine. The DNA shown is the 42-base CDR3, in frame from base 1. Trimming costs V 3 bases and J 0 bases, and their ends lie 9 bases apart. The germline V gene (reference sequence) yields WNHNN for CDR1 and SYGVQD for CDR2. In this chain, TRBV10-1 is recombined with TRBJ2-7; the D gene is unclear. This TCR derives from a human donor who received an intestinal transplant. Sequencing used unstimulated CD4+ T cells sorted from spleen or lymph node cells, obtained before intestinal transplant. The CDR3 region: CASSDKSLSYEQYF. The sequenced DNA is TGCGCCAGCAGTGATAAATCCCTCTCCTACGAGCAGTACTTC.